The clone carrying this TCR beta chain was observed at least ten times. Antigen: not known. The ends were cut back, 3 bases at V and 8 bases at J, with 14 bases in the middle. The CDR3 runs 14 residues. The germline V gene has CDR1 SNHLY and CDR2 FYNNEI. Time point meaning: sample taken at primary tumor resection. The study sequenced unsorted whole RNA from tumor, nontumor lung or frozen PBMC. Patients with untreated early-stage non-small cell lung cancer, numbering 72, were the donors. This specimen comes from a study of spatial heterogeneity in lung cancer. Whole-study findings and limits: Tumor TCRs that were ubiquitous and expanded showed up in blood more at resection than follow-up.

Carried by each TCR cDNA molecule was a unique molecular identifier. TCRdb reprocessed the 5' RACE reads with MiXCR, giving one entry per CDR3 protein. The sample includes some 22,000 distinct CDR3 sequences, roughly 4.5% of them seen just once. The V call is TRBV2, the J call TRBJ2-1, with a weak D call TRBD2 (6 bases). Sequenced here: PBMCs, sampled at surgery. The source of this sequence is a male donor with early-stage non-small cell lung cancer. The CDR3 region has the DNA TGTGCCAGCAGTGAGATAGCGGAGCGGGATGAGCAGTTCTTC. Translation gives CASSEIAERDEQFF.